The clone carrying this T cell receptor beta chain was detected only a few times. Its antigen is unidentified. This record belongs to a study of T cells after yellow fever vaccination. Study observations and caveats: A large majority of primary-vaccination clones showed up again after the booster (approximately 96% CD4, almost 90% CD8).

Template switching with 5'RACE generated the TCR cDNA and added a universal primer site and UMIs. TCRdb re-analysed the 5' RACE reads in MiXCR, keeping a single row per CDR3 protein. Of 300,000 or so distinct CDR3 sequences listed, 8.7% are singletons. V shed 4 bases and J 4 bases; nucleotides not matched to a gene: 1. The CDR3 covers 14 residues. Germline CDR1 SGHRS, CDR2 YFSETQ. The sample consisted of CD4+ T cells sorted from PBMCs, taken 5 days after the yellow fever booster vaccination. V and J are TRBV5-1 and TRBJ2-2, with 10 nucleotides matching TRBD1. The clonotype comes from a man younger than 35 who received the YFV17D yellow fever vaccine. In DNA, the CDR3 is TGCGCCAGCAGCCGGACAGGGGGCACCGGGGAGCTGTTTTTT. Its protein is CASSRTGGTGELFF.